This is a list of T cell receptor beta chains from one sample in a study of blood T cell repertoires in COVID-19. The table came from immunoSEQ multiplex PCR; TCRdb's copy has only in-frame clones and leaves some out. Of approximately 74,000 clones listed, approximately 89% are singletons. Sequenced material: peripheral blood. The receptor set was obtained from an older woman with acute or convalescent COVID-19. Each CDR3 is given with its conserved first and last residue. The D gene is left open where the match is weak. Some rows have no size entry. The others give once, few or many, or a class for an expanded clone.

D gene,J gene,clone size,V gene,CDR3 protein,CDR3 DNA
-,TRBJ2-2,-,TRBV2,CASSVARGSNTGELFF,TGTGCCAGCAGTGTGGCAAGGGGATCGAACACCGGGGAGCTGTTTTTT
-,TRBJ1-5,-,TRBV18,CASSPDTSSNQPQHF,TGTGCCAGCTCACCAGACACTTCTAGCAATCAGCCCCAGCATTTT
-,TRBJ1-3,-,TRBV12-3/TRBV12-4,CASSLLSGNTIYF,TGTGCCAGCAGTTTACTTTCTGGAAACACCATATATTTT
TRBD1,TRBJ1-6,-,TRBV28,CASSRDRRPNNSPLHF,TGTGCCAGCAGTCGGGACAGGCGCCCAAATAATTCACCCCTCCACTTT
TRBD2,TRBJ2-5,-,TRBV5-1,CASSFGLAGGYYQETQYF,TGCGCCAGCAGCTTCGGACTAGCGGGGGGATACTACCAAGAGACCCAGTACTTC
-,TRBJ1-1,once,TRBV10-3,CAISELRGTEAFF,TGTGCCATCAGTGAACTAAGAGGAACTGAAGCTTTCTTT
TRBD1,TRBJ2-1,-,TRBV28,CASTNRQGRGVNEQFF,TGTGCCAGCACCAACCGACAGGGAAGGGGTGTCAATGAGCAGTTCTTC
TRBD2,TRBJ2-1,-,TRBV5-1,CASRLKRLAGDAEQFF,TGCGCCAGCAGACTGAAAAGACTAGCGGGAGACGCTGAGCAGTTCTTC
-,TRBJ1-4,-,TRBV19,CASSPGGHNEKLFF,TGTGCCAGTAGTCCGGGGGGGCATAATGAAAAACTGTTTTTT
-,TRBJ2-1,-,TRBV18,CASSPRDSVEQFF,TGTGCCAGCTCACCCCGGGACTCAGTAGAGCAGTTCTTC
TRBD1,TRBJ1-1,-,TRBV12-5,CASGSGPGTGRAFF,TGTGCTAGTGGTTCTGGTCCCGGGACAGGGAGAGCTTTCTTT
TRBD1,TRBJ2-7,-,TRBV7-6,CASSSATGMSYEQYF,TGTGCCAGCAGCTCCGCGACAGGGATGAGCTACGAGCAGTACTTC
-,TRBJ1-1,-,TRBV5-5,CASSVQTGNTEAFF,TGTGCCAGCAGCGTCCAAACAGGGAACACTGAAGCTTTCTTT
TRBD1,TRBJ2-7,-,TRBV14,CASSRTGGYEQYF,TGTGCCAGCAGCCGGACAGGGGGCTACGAGCAGTACTTC
TRBD1,TRBJ1-3,-,TRBV28,CASSRDRSGNTIYF,TGTGCCAGCAGTCGGGACAGATCGGGAAACACCATATATTTT
TRBD1,TRBJ1-5,once,TRBV9,CASSPTGTGGPQHF,TGTGCCAGCAGCCCAACCGGGACAGGGGGGCCCCAGCATTTT
-,TRBJ1-1,-,TRBV19,CASRGGQGRLRANTEAFF,TGTGCCAGTAGAGGGGGTCAGGGACGTTTACGGGCGAACACTGAAGCTTTCTTT
-,TRBJ1-6,-,TRBV3-1/TRBV3-2,CASSLRGSPLHF,TGTGCCAGCAGCCTCAGGGGTTCACCCCTCCACTTT
-,TRBJ2-7,-,TRBV29-1,CSVAPSGYEQYF,TGCAGCGTCGCACCTTCAGGCTACGAGCAGTACTTC
TRBD1,TRBJ2-2,once,TRBV9,CASSVGTGPLSTGELFF,TGTGCCAGCAGCGTAGGGACAGGGCCATTGAGCACCGGGGAGCTGTTTTTT
-,TRBJ1-6,-,TRBV3-1/TRBV3-2,CASSQVGRLPMSSYNSPLHF,TGTGCCAGCAGCCAAGTTGGGAGGCTGCCCATGAGCTCCTATAATTCACCCCTCCACTTT
-,TRBJ1-1,-,TRBV12-3/TRBV12-4,CASTLLGGTEAFF,TGTGCCAGCACCCTCCTCGGGGGGACTGAAGCTTTCTTT
-,TRBJ1-1,-,TRBV9,CASSVDAGAGTEAFF,TGTGCCAGCAGCGTAGACGCGGGGGCAGGTACTGAAGCTTTCTTT
TRBD1,TRBJ1-1,-,TRBV5-1,CASSLGGTGDVVRTEAFF,TGCGCCAGCAGCTTGGGCGGGACAGGGGATGTCGTGAGGACTGAAGCTTTCTTT
-,TRBJ2-7,-,TRBV7-3,CASSLWAGPSHEQYF,TGTGCCAGCAGCTTATGGGCGGGGCCGTCCCACGAGCAGTACTTC
TRBD1,TRBJ1-2,-,TRBV28,CASSTAGQFYGYTF,TGTGCCAGCAGTACCGCGGGACAGTTCTATGGCTACACCTTC
-,TRBJ1-1,-,TRBV27,CASSSRVLEHTEAFF,TGTGCCAGCAGTTCCCGGGTCCTTGAACACACTGAAGCTTTCTTT
TRBD2,TRBJ2-1,-,TRBV7-2,CASSLRGGVSEQFF,TGTGCCAGCAGCTTACGCGGGGGTGTGAGTGAGCAGTTCTTC
-,TRBJ1-1,-,TRBV19,CASSIVEGFATMNTEAFF,TGTGCCAGTAGTATAGTGGAGGGGTTCGCAACCATGAACACTGAAGCTTTCTTT
-,TRBJ1-2,-,TRBV12-3/TRBV12-4,CASCRANYGYTF,TGTGCCAGCTGTCGGGCTAACTATGGCTACACCTTC
TRBD2,TRBJ2-1,-,TRBV7-2,CASSLAGGLYNEQFF,TGTGCCAGCAGCTTAGCGGGAGGGTTGTACAATGAGCAGTTCTTC
-,TRBJ2-5,-,TRBV7-2,CASAQGGNLKETQYF,TGTGCCAGCGCACAGGGCGGAAATTTAAAAGAGACCCAGTACTTC
TRBD1,TRBJ1-2,once,TRBV2,CASSASTGYYGYTF,TGTGCCAGCAGTGCCTCGACAGGGTACTATGGCTACACCTTC
-,TRBJ1-1,-,TRBV7-6,CASSLTAGNTEAFF,TGTGCCAGCAGCTTGACAGCGGGCAACACTGAAGCTTTCTTT
-,TRBJ1-2,-,TRBV12-3/TRBV12-4,CASSRTEGYTF,TGTGCCAGCAGTCGGACAGAGGGCTACACCTTC
-,TRBJ2-7,-,TRBV18,CASSPVAGPNEQYF,TGTGCCAGCTCACCGGTGGCAGGGCCCAACGAGCAGTACTTC
TRBD1,TRBJ1-2,-,TRBV28,CASKTGQGGGYTF,TGTGCCAGCAAGACCGGACAGGGTGGGGGCTACACCTTC
TRBD1,TRBJ1-1,-,TRBV2,CASGPLGGTGGENTEAFF,TGTGCCAGCGGTCCCCTCGGAGGGACAGGGGGCGAGAACACTGAAGCTTTCTTT
-,TRBJ2-7,-,TRBV6-5,CASSPGGIGRHEQYF,TGTGCCAGCAGCCCCGGGGGAATTGGGCGGCACGAGCAGTACTTC
TRBD1,TRBJ1-2,-,TRBV24-1,CATSDQGAIYGYTF,TGTGCCACCAGTGATCAGGGGGCAATCTATGGCTACACCTTC
-,TRBJ2-1,once,TRBV19,CASSVLGVYNEQFF,TGTGCCAGTAGTGTCCTCGGGGTCTACAATGAGCAGTTCTTC
-,TRBJ1-1,-,TRBV7-3,CASSLNMDTEAFF,TGTGCCAGCAGCTTAAACATGGACACTGAAGCTTTCTTT
TRBD2,TRBJ2-2,few,TRBV7-3,CASSPRGGAGTGELFF,TGTGCCAGCAGTCCCCGCGGGGGGGCCGGCACCGGGGAGCTGTTTTTT
-,TRBJ2-2,-,TRBV9,CASSRGTAPNTGELFF,TGTGCCAGCAGCAGGGGGACCGCCCCTAACACCGGGGAGCTGTTTTTT
TRBD2,TRBJ2-7,-,TRBV19,CATELTGTSLREQYF,TGTGCCACGGAGCTAACCGGGACTAGTTTGCGCGAGCAGTACTTC